Each of the 14 T cell receptor beta chains below was sequenced from the same sample in a study of blood T cell repertoires in COVID-19. Only in-frame clones appear in the TCRdb table, and some are missing; sequencing was by immunoSEQ multiplex PCR. Seen here are more than 55,000 clones, 70% to 80% observed once, and the top ten hold more than 30%. Sequencing input: peripheral blood. The source of these receptors is a human donor in a cohort sampled during active COVID-19.

The CDR3 region has the DNA TGTGCCAGCAGGTCCGGGACTAGGCGAGATACGCAGTATTTT. Its protein is CASRSGTRRDTQYF. The V gene is TRBV5-4, the J gene TRBJ2-3; 8 bases fit TRBD2. This CDR3 is 14 amino acids long. The germline gives CDR1 SGHNT, CDR2 YYREEE (reference sequence). Unmatched junction bases numbered 7, after V lost 5 bases and J lost 5 bases.

CDR3 loop: CASSPTGVVIQYF. The DNA of the CDR3 is TGTGCCAGCAGTCCGACAGGGGTCGTCATTCAGTACTTC. The V call is TRBV28, the J call TRBJ2-4, with 8 bases fitting TRBD1. Germline lookup yields CDR1 MDHEN and CDR2 SYDVKM. The CDR3 consists of 13 residues. The V gene end was trimmed by 5 bases and the J gene end by 9 bases; junction bases not matched to a gene: 6.

The chain is built from TRBV7-3 and TRBJ2-2; 8 bases are a match to TRBD2. Germline lookup yields CDR1 SGHTA and CDR2 FQGTGA. This CDR3 has 16 amino acids. The V and J ends lost 2 bases and 5 bases, in that order; junction bases with no gene match: 7. CDR3 sequence reads: CASSLQAGVGTGELFF. The DNA for the CDR3 is TGTGCCAGCAGCTTACAAGCGGGAGTGGGTACCGGGGAGCTGTTTTTT.

The chain uses TRBV28 and TRBJ1-5, with no clear D. Germline assignment: CDR1 MDHEN and CDR2 SYDVKM. CDR3 length: 13 amino acids. The V gene lost 3 bases and the J gene lost 5 bases, with 8 bases spanning the gap. The CDR3 DNA reads as TGTGCCAGCAGTTTCGCAGGATATCAGCCCCAGCATTTT. Protein: CASSFAGYQPQHF.

This clone has a single count. The chain uses TRBV12-3 or TRBV12-4 and TRBJ1-1; TRBD1 matches at 7 bases. The ends lost 6 bases at V and 6 bases at J; junction bases unmatched: 7. This CDR3 comprises 13 residues. The CDR3 loop reads CASSPTGVSEAFF. CDR3 coding DNA: TGTGCCAGCAGCCCAACAGGGGTTTCTGAAGCTTTCTTT.

The chain uses TRBV7-2 and TRBJ2-5; a possible D gene is TRBD1 (6 bases). The CDR3 length is 15 residues. The V gene's germline CDR1 is SGHTA and CDR2 FQGNSA. Trimming pared 5 bases from V and 2 bases from J, leaving 15 bases between. The CDR3 protein is CASSLTQGYQETQYF. The CDR3 DNA reads TGTGCCAGCAGCCTAACTCAGGGGTATCAAGAGACCCAGTACTTC. Together with reference TRBV7-2 and TRBJ2-5, the CDR3 gives the full variable domain: GAGVSQSPSNKVTEKGKDVELRCDPISGHTALYWYRQSLGQGLEFLIYFQGNSAPDKSGLPSDRFSAERTGGSVSTLTIQRTQQEDSAVYLCASSLTQGYQETQYFGPGTRLLVL.

V is TRBV30 and J is TRBJ1-3; maybe TRBD1 (5 bases). Trimming cost V 2 bases and J 4 bases, with 12 bases left between them. The length of the CDR3 is 14 residues. Germline lookup yields CDR1 GTSNPN and CDR2 SVGIG (reference sequence). The CDR3 DNA reads as TGTGCCTGGAGTAAAACCGGGGGGGGAAACACCATATATTTT. It is translated as CAWSKTGGGNTIYF.

The chain employs TRBV3-1 (or the pseudogene TRBV3-2) and TRBJ2-2; TRBD2 matches 10 bases. The germline CDR1 and CDR2 sequences are LGHDT and YNNKEL (reference sequence). CDR3 length equals 16 residues. V lost 4 bases and J lost 1; bases outside the gene matches: 3. The CDR3 here is CASSRRTSGNTGELFF. CDR3 DNA sequence: TGTGCCAGCAGCCGCAGGACTAGCGGGAACACCGGGGAGCTGTTTTTT.

This clone occurred a few times. The DNA for the CDR3 is TGTGCCAGCAGTCGGGACAGACCAGCGCGGTCACCCCTCCACTTT. Amino acid sequence: CASSRDRPARSPLHF. The J gene is TRBJ1-6, the V gene TRBV27; 7 bases map to TRBD1. Germline trimming cut 5 bases from V and 10 bases from J; bases unmatched to any gene: 11. In germline, CDR1 is MNHEY, CDR2 SMNVEV (reference sequence). This CDR3 contains 15 residues.

The CDR3 coding sequence is TGTGCCTGGAGTCGGGGGGACAGGGCCTACGAGCAGTACTTC. Translation: CAWSRGDRAYEQYF. The chain combines TRBV30 with TRBJ2-7; 9 nucleotides line up with TRBD1. Germline CDR1 is GTSNPN and CDR2 is SVGIG (reference sequence). V gave up 2 bases and J gave up 2 bases; unmatched junction bases: 4. The CDR3 is made up of 14 amino acids.

The chain has TRBV19 and TRBJ2-5; no clear D gene. V lost 4 bases and J 2 bases, leaving 11 bases between the germline ends. CDR1 is LNHDA, CDR2 SQIVND, per germline (reference sequence). CDR3 length: 14 residues. CDR3 sequence: CASSRTAKQETQYF. The CDR3 DNA reads as TGTGCCAGTAGTAGAACAGCCAAACAAGAGACCCAGTACTTC. Combining the CDR3 with reference TRBV19 and TRBJ2-5 gives the whole variable domain DGGITQSPKYLFRKEGQNVTLSCEQNLNHDAMYWYRQDPGQGLRLIYYSQIVNDFQKGDIAEGYSVSREKKESFPLTVTSAQKNPTAFYLCASSRTAKQETQYFGPGTRLLVL.

The count of this clone is one. The chain uses TRBV9 and TRBJ1-1; D is possibly TRBD1 (6 bases). V lost 0 bases and J 4 bases, leaving 10 bases between the germline ends. From germline, CDR1 is SGDLS and CDR2 YYNGEE. This CDR3 has 14 residues. The CDR3 bases are TGTGCCAGCAGCGTAGCTCCCAGGGGCACTGAAGCTTTCTTT. Translating it yields CASSVAPRGTEAFF.

The CDR3 sequence is CASSSREASGRSNEQFF. The CDR3 nucleotides are TGTGCCAGCAGCTCACGAGAGGCTAGCGGGAGGTCGAATGAGCAGTTCTTC. The chain employs TRBV11-2 and TRBJ2-1; TRBD2 matches 11 bases. CDR1 SGHAT and CDR2 FQNNGV come from the germline V gene. The CDR3 consists of 17 residues. J gave up 7 bases and V 4 bases, and 12 bases lay outside the gene matches. The whole variable domain, filled in from reference TRBV11-2 and TRBJ2-1, reads EAGVAQSPRYKIIEKRQSVAFWCNPISGHATLYWYQQILGQGPKLLIQFQNNGVVDDSQLPKDRFSAERLKGVDSTLKIQPAKLEDSAVYLCASSSREASGRSNEQFFGPGTRLTVL.

This sequence joins TRBV7-6 and TRBJ2-5, with 7 bases identical to TRBD1. The CDR3 is 15 residues long. V lost 5 bases to trimming and J lost 5 bases; unmatched junction nucleotides: 11. Germline lookup yields CDR1 SGHVS and CDR2 FNYEAQ. The CDR3 DNA is TGTGCCAGCAGCCCATCACAGGGGTTAGGGGAGACCCAGTACTTC. This encodes CASSPSQGLGETQYF.